This T cell receptor (beta chain) was recorded in a study of blood T cell repertoires in COVID-19. Study background: The origin of the acute and convalescent COVID-19 samples was the United States, Italy and Spain. PBMCs, B-cell-depleted T cells, or T cells were the source of the cDNA or gDNA that made up the material.

Methods used by the authors: Reference gene primer amplification in the assay estimated nucleated cell counts. The repertoire was sequenced with immunoSEQ multiplex PCR; TCRdb's copy has only in-frame clones and lacks some. The V and J calls and clone size come from that table; D and trimming were worked out from the DNA. The sample has roughly 160,000 clones, over 75% seen once. CDR3 length: 16 amino acids. With V trimmed by 2 bases and J by 3 bases, 5 bases remained unmatched. Germline lookup yields CDR1 MDHEN and CDR2 SYDVKM. The sequencing sample was made of PBMCs or T cells enriched from blood (not recorded which). The TCR originated in a man between 45 and 60 years old who had recovered from COVID-19. This chain connects TRBV28 to TRBJ1-5, with 9 bases that match TRBD1. As DNA, the CDR3 is TGTGCCAGCAGTTTAAGGGACAGGGCTTACAATCAGCCCCAGCATTTT. Translation: CASSLRDRAYNQPQHF.